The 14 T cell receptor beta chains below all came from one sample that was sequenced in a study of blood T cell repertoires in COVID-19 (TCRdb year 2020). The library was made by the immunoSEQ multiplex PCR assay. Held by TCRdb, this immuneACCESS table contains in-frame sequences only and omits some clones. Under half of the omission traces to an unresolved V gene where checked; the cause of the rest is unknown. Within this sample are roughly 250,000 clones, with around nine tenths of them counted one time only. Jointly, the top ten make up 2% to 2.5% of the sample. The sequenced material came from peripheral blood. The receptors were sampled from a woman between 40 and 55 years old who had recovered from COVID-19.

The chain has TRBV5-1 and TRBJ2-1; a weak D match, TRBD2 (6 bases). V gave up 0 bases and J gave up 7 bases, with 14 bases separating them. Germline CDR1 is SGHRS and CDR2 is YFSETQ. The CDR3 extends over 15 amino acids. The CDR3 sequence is CASSLASSAENEQFF. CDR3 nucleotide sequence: TGCGCCAGCAGCTTGGCGTCTAGCGCGGAGAATGAGCAGTTCTTC.

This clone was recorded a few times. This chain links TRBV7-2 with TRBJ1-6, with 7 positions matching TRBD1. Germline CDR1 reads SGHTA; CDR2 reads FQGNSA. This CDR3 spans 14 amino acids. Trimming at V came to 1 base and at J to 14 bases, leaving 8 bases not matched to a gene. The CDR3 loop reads CASSLEATGAALHF. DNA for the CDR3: TGTGCCAGCAGCTTAGAGGCCACAGGGGCAGCCCTCCACTTT.

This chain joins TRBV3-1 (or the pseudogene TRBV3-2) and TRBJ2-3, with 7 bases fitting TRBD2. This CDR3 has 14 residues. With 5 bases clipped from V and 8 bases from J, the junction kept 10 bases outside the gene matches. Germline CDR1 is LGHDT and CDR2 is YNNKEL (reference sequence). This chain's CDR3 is CASSARSGAGTQYF. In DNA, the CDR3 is TGTGCCAGCAGCGCAAGAAGCGGGGCGGGTACGCAGTATTTT.

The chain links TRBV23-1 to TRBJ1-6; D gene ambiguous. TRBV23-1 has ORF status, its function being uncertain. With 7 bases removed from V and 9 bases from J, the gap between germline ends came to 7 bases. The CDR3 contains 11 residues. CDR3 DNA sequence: TGCGCCAGCAACCGGGGTTCACCCCTCCACTTT. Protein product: CASNRGSPLHF.

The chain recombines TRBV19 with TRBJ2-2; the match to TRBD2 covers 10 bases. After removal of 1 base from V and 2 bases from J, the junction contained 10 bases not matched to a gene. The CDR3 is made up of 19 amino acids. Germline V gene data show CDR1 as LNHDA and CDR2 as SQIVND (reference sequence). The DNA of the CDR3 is TGTGCCAGTAGTATAGGGGGGACTAGCGAGTCCCTAAACACCGGGGAGCTGTTTTTT. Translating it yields CASSIGGTSESLNTGELFF.

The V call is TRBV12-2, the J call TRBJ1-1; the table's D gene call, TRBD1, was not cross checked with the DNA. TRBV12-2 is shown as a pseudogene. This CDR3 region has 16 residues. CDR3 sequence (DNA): TGTGCAAGTCGCTTAGGGACAGGGGATCCATGGACTGAAGCTTTCTTT. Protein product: CASRLGTGDPWTEAFF.

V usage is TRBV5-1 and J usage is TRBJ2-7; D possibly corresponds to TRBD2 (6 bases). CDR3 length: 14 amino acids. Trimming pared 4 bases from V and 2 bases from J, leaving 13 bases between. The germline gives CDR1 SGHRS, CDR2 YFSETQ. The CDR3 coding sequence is TGCGCCAGCAGCCCCGGACTAATCCCCTACGAGCAGTACTTC. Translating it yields CASSPGLIPYEQYF.

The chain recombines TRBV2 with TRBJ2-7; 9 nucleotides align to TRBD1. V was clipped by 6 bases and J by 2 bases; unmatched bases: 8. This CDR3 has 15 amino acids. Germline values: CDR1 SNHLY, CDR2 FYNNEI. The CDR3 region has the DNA TGTGCCAGCAGGAGGGGGGACAGGGCCACCTACGAGCAGTACTTC. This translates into CASRRGDRATYEQYF.

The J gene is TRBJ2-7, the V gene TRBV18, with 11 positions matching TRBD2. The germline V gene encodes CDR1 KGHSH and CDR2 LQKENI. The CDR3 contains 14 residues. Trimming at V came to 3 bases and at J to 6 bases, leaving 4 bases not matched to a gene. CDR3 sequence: CASSPTSGRGEQYF. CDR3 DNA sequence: TGTGCCAGCTCACCTACTAGCGGGAGAGGCGAGCAGTACTTC. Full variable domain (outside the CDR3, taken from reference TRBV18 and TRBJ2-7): NAGVMQNPRHLVRRRGQEARLRCSPMKGHSHVYWYRQLPEEGLKFMVYLQKENIIDESGMPKERFSAEFPKEGPSILRIQQVVRGDSAAYFCASSPTSGRGEQYFGPGTRLTVT.

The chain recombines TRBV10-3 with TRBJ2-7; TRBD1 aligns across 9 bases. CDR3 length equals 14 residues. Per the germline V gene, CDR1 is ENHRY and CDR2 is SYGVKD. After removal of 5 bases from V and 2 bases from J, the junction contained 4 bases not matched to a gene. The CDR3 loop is CAISSDRGAYEQYF. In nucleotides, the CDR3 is TGTGCCATCAGTTCGGACAGGGGAGCCTACGAGCAGTACTTC.

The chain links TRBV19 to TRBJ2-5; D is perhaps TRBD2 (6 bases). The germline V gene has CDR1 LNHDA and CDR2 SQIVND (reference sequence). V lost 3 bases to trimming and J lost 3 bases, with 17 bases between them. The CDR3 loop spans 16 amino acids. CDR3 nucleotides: TGTGCCAGTAGTATGGCACATGGCGGGACCAAAGAGACCCAGTACTTC. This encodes CASSMAHGGTKETQYF.

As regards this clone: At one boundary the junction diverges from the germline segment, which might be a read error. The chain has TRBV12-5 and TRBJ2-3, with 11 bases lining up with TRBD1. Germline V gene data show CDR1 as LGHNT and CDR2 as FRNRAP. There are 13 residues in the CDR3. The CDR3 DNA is TGTTCTAGCGGACAGGGGGCGACAGATACGCAGTATTTT. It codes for CSSGQGATDTQYF.

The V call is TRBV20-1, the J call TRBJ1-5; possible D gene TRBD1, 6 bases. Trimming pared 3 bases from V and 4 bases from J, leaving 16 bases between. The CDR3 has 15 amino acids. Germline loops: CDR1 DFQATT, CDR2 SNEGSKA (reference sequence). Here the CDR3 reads CSASPTGQINQPQHF. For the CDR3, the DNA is TGCAGTGCTAGTCCTACAGGGCAAATAAATCAGCCCCAGCATTTT.

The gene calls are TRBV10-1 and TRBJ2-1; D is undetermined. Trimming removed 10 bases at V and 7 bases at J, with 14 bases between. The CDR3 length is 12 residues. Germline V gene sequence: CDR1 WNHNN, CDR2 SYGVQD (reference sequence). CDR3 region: CATTIGRNEQFF. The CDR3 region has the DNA TGCGCCACCACTATAGGAAGGAATGAGCAGTTCTTC.